This T cell receptor (beta chain) appears in the sequencing data of a study of blood T cell repertoires in COVID-19. Whole-study context: Spain, Italy and the United States supplied samples that represented acute and convalescent COVID-19. The analysed material was cDNA or gDNA that came from T cells, B-cell-depleted T cells, or PBMCs.

Under the authors' procedure: Amplification of reference gene primers was used by the study to estimate nucleated cell counts. Only in-frame clones appear in the TCRdb table, and some are missing; sequencing was by immunoSEQ multiplex PCR. V and J calls and clone size are copied from that table; D and trimming were computed from the DNA. The sample consists of nearly 250,000 clones, 86% of them appearing once. Germline trimming cut 5 bases from V and 4 bases from J; bases unmatched to any gene: 1. Germline V gene data show CDR1 as KGHSH and CDR2 as LQKENI. This CDR3 comprises 14 residues. Cohort allocation depended upon clinical history that participants reported.

The chain links TRBV18 to TRBJ2-2; 10 nucleotides line up with TRBD1. The clonotype comes from a woman in her 50s who had recovered from COVID-19. Sequencing input: PBMCs or T cells enriched from blood (not recorded which). The chain's CDR3 is CASSRTGGTGELFF. CDR3 sequence (DNA): TGTGCCAGCTCAAGGACAGGGGGCACCGGGGAGCTGTTTTTT.